One and the same sample provided the 4 T cell receptor beta chains below, sequenced in a study of cytomegalovirus exposure and HLA in healthy donors. Profiled with immunoSEQ multiplex PCR; TCRdb holds only in-frame clones, not every one. Of over 120,000 clones in the sample, 80% to 90% were seen once. Sequenced sample: PBMCs. Receptors originate from a woman younger than 30 in good health and CMV-seropositive.

The chain combines TRBV5-1 with TRBJ2-7; unclear D gene. CDR3 size: 12 residues. The ends were cut back, 0 bases at V and 4 bases at J, with 5 bases in the middle. Germline CDR1 and CDR2: SGHRS and YFSETQ. The DNA of the CDR3 is TGCGCCAGCAGCTTGGTCGCGTACGAGCAGTACTTC. It yields the protein CASSLVAYEQYF.

This clone was counted only a few times. The chain employs TRBV9 and TRBJ2-1; no clear D gene. The V end was cut by 2 bases, the J end by 6 bases, with 15 bases between. The germline V gene has CDR1 SGDLS and CDR2 YYNGEE. This CDR3 is 15 amino acids long. The CDR3 sequence is CASSVSRSPANEQFF. For the CDR3, the DNA is TGTGCCAGCAGCGTCTCACGGTCTCCCGCCAATGAGCAGTTCTTC.

The J gene is TRBJ1-6, the V gene TRBV2; D remains unclear. CDR3 length equals 13 residues. Germline V gene lookup returns CDR1 SNHLY and CDR2 FYNNEI. V shed 3 bases and J shed 7 bases, with 7 bases lying between them. CDR3 residues: CASSDPQNSPLHF. In DNA, the CDR3 is TGTGCCAGCAGTGACCCACAGAATTCACCCCTCCACTTT.

CDR3 nucleotides: TGTGCCTGCTTCAGGAACACCATATATTTT. Amino acids: CACFRNTIYF. The chain has TRBV30 and TRBJ1-3, with unresolved D. CDR1 and CDR2 (germline): GTSNPN, SVGIG (reference sequence). With 6 bases removed from V and 7 bases from J, the gap between germline ends came to 7 bases. The CDR3 loop spans 10 amino acids.